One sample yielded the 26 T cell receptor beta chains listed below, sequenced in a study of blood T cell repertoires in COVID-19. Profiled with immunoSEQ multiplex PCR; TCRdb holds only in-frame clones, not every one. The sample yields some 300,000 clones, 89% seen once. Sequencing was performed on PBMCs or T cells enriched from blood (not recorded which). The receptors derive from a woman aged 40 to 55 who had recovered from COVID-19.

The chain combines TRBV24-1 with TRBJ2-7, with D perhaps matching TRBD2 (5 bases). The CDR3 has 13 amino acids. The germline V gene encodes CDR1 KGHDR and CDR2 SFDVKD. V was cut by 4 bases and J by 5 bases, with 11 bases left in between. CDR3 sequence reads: CATSDSTRNEQYF. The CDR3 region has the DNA TGTGCCACCAGTGACTCCACTAGAAACGAGCAGTACTTC.

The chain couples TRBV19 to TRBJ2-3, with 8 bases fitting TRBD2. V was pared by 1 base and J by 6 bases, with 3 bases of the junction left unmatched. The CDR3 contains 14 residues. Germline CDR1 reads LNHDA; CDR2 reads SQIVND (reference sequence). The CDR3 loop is CASSIVLAADTQYF. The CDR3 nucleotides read TGTGCCAGTAGTATAGTACTAGCGGCGGATACGCAGTATTTT. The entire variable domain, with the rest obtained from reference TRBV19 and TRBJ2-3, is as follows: DGGITQSPKYLFRKEGQNVTLSCEQNLNHDAMYWYRQDPGQGLRLIYYSQIVNDFQKGDIAEGYSVSREKKESFPLTVTSAQKNPTAFYLCASSIVLAADTQYFGPGTRLTVL.

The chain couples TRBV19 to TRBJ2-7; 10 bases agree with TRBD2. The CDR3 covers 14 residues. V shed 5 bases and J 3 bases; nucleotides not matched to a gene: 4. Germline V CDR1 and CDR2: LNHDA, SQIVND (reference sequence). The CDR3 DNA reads TGTGCCAGTAGTCCCAGGACTAGCGGCTACGAGCAGTACTTC. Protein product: CASSPRTSGYEQYF.

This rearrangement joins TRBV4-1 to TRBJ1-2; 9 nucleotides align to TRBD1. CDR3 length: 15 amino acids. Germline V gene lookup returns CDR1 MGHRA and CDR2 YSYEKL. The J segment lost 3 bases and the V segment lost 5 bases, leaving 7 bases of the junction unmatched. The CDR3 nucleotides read TGCGCCAGCAGCTATGCCGGGACAGGGTACTATGGCTACACCTTC. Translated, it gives CASSYAGTGYYGYTF.

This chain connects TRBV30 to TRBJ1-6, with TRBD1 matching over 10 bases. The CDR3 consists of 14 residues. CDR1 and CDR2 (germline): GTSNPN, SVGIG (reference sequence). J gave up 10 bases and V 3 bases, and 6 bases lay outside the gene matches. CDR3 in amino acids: CAWRSWTGGSPLHF. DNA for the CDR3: TGTGCCTGGAGGAGCTGGACAGGGGGATCACCCCTCCACTTT.

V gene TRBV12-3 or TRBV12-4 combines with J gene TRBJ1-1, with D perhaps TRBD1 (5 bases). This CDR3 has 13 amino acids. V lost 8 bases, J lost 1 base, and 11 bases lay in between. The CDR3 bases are TGTGCCAGCGGGGGGGGGACGAACACTGAAGCTTTCTTT. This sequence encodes CASGGGTNTEAFF.

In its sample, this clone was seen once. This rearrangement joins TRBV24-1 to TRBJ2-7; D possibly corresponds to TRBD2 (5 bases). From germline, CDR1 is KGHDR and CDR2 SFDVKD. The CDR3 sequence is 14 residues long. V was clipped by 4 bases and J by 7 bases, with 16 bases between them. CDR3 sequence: CATSDPSRGEEQYF. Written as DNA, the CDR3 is TGTGCCACCAGTGACCCCTCCCGGGGTGAAGAGCAGTACTTC.

As DNA, the CDR3 is TGTGCCAGCAGCTCAAGACTAGCGGACTTCTACGAGCAGTACTTC. This translates into CASSSRLADFYEQYF. The chain uses TRBV6-6 and TRBJ2-7, with 9 bases identical to TRBD2. V shed 6 bases and J 3 bases; nucleotides not matched to a gene: 9. The CDR3 totals 15 residues. Germline V CDR1 and CDR2: MNHNY, SVGAGI (reference sequence).

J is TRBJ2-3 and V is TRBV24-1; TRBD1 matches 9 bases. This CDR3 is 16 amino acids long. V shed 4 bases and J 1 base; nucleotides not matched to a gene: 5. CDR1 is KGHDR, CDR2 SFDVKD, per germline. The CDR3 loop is CATSDYRGLRTDTQYF. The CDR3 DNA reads TGTGCCACCAGTGACTACAGGGGGCTGCGCACAGATACGCAGTATTTT.

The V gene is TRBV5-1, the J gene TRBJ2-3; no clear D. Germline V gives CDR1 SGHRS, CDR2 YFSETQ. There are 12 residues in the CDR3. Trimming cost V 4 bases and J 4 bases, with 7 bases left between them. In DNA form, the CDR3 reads TGCGCCAGCAGCGACGCGGCAGATACGCAGTATTTT. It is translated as CASSDAADTQYF.

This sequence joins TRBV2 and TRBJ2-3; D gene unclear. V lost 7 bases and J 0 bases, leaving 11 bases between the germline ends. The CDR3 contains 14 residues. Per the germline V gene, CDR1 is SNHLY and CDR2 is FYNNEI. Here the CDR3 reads CASKVGFSTDTQYF. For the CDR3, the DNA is TGTGCCAGCAAAGTGGGCTTTAGCACAGATACGCAGTATTTT.

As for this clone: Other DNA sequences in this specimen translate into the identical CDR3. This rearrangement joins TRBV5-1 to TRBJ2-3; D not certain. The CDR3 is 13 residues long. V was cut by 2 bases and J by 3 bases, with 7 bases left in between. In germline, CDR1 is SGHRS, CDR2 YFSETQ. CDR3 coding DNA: TGCGCCAGCAGCTTTTCAGGTACAGATACGCAGTATTTT. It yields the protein CASSFSGTDTQYF.

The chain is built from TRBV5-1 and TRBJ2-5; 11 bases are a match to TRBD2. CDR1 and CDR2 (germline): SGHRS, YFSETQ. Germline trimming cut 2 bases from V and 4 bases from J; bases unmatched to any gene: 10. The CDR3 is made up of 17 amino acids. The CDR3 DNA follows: TGCGCCAGCAGCTTCCCTGCAGGTAGCGGGGGGGGAGAGACCCAGTACTTC. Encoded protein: CASSFPAGSGGGETQYF.

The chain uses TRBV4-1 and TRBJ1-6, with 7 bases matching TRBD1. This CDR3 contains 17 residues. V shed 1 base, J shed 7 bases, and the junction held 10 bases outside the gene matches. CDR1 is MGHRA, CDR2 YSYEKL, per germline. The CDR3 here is CASSQAKGAADNSPLHF. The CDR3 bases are TGCGCCAGCAGCCAAGCCAAGGGGGCCGCCGACAATTCACCCCTCCACTTT.

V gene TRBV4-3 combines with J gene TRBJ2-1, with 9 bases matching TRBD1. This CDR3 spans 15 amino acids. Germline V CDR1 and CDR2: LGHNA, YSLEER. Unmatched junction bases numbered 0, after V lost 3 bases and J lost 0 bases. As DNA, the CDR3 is TGCGCCAGCAGCCAGGGACAGGGCTCCTACAATGAGCAGTTCTTC. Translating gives CASSQGQGSYNEQFF.

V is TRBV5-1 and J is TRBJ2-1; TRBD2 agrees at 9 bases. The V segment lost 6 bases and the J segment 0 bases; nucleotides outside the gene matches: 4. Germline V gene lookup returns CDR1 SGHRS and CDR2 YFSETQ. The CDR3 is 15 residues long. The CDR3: CASTKAGGSYNEQFF. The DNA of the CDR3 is TGCGCCAGCACCAAAGCGGGGGGCTCCTACAATGAGCAGTTCTTC. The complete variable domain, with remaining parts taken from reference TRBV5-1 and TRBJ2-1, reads KAGVTQTPRYLIKTRGQQVTLSCSPISGHRSVSWYQQTPGQGLQFLFEYFSETQRNKGNFPGRFSGRQFSNSRSEMNVSTLELGDSALYLCASTKAGGSYNEQFFGPGTRLTVL.

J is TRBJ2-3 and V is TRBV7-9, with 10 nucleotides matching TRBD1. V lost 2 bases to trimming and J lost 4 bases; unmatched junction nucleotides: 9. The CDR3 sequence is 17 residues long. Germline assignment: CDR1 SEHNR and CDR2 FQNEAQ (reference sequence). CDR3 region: CASSLWGQGRFADTQYF. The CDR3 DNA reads TGTGCCAGCAGCTTATGGGGACAGGGGAGATTCGCAGATACGCAGTATTTT.

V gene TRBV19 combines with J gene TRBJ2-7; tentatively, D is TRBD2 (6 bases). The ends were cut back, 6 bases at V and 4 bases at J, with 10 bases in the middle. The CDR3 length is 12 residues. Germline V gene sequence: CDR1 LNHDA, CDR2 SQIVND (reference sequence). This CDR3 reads CASSIGTYEQYF. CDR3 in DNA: TGTGCCAGTAGCATCGGGACTTACGAGCAGTACTTC.

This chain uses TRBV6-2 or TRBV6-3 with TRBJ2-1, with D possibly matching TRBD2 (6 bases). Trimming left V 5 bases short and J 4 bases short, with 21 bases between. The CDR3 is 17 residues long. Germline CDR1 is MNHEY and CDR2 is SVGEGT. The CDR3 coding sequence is TGTGCCAGCAGTGTCCCCGCAGGGCGGGACCTATACAATGAGCAGTTCTTC. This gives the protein CASSVPAGRDLYNEQFF.

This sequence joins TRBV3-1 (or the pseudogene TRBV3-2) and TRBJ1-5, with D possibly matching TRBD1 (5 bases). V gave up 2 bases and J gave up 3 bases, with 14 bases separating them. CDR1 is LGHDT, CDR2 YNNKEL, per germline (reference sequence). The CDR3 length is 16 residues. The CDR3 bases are TGTGCCAGCAGCCAACCGCCGACAGACCTCAATCAGCCCCAGCATTTT. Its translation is CASSQPPTDLNQPQHF.

As DNA, the CDR3 is TGTGCCAGCAGCTTACGGGACAGGGGGCCTGATTCACCCCTCCACTTT. It translates to CASSLRDRGPDSPLHF. The chain uses TRBV11-3 and TRBJ1-6, with 12 bases fitting TRBD1. CDR1 and CDR2 (germline): SGHNT, YENEEA. The V segment lost 2 bases and the J segment 8 bases; nucleotides outside the gene matches: 4. The length of the CDR3 is 16 residues.

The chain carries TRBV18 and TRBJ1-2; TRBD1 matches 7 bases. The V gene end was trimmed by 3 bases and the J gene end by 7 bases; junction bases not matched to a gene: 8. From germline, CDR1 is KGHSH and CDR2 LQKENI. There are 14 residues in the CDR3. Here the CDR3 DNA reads TGTGCCAGCTCACCGCTTATAGGGGGCTCTGGCTACACCTTC. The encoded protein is CASSPLIGGSGYTF.

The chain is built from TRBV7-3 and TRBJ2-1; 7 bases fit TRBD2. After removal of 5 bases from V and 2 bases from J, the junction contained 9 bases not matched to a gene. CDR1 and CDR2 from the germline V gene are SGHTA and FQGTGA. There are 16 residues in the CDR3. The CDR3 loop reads CASSPRDSGPYNEQFF. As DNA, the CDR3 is TGTGCCAGCAGCCCCCGTGATAGCGGGCCCTACAATGAGCAGTTCTTC.

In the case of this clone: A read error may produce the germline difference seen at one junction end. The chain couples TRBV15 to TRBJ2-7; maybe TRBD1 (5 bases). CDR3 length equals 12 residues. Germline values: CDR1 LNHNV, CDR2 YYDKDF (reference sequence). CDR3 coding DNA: TGTGCCACCAGCAGGGCGGACGGGCAGGGCTTATTC. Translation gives CATSRADGQGLF. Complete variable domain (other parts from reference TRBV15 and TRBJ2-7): DAMVIQNPRYQVTQFGKPVTLSCSQTLNHNVMYWYQQKSSQAPKLLFHYYDKDFNNEADTPDNFQSRRPNTSFCFLDIRSPGLGDTAMYLCATSRADGQGLFGPGTRLTVT.

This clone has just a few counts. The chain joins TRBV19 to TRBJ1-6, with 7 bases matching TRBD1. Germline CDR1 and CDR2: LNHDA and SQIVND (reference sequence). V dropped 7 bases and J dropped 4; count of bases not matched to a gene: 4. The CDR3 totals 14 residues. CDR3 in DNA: TGTGCCAGTACCCGGACAGGTTATAATTCACCCCTCCACTTT. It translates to CASTRTGYNSPLHF.

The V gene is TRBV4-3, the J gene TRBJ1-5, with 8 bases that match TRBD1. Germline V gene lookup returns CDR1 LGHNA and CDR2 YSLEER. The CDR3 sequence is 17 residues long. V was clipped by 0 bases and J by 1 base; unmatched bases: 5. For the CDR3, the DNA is TGCGCCAGCAGCCAAGATTTCGACAGGGGAAGCAATCAGCCCCAGCATTTT. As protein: CASSQDFDRGSNQPQHF.